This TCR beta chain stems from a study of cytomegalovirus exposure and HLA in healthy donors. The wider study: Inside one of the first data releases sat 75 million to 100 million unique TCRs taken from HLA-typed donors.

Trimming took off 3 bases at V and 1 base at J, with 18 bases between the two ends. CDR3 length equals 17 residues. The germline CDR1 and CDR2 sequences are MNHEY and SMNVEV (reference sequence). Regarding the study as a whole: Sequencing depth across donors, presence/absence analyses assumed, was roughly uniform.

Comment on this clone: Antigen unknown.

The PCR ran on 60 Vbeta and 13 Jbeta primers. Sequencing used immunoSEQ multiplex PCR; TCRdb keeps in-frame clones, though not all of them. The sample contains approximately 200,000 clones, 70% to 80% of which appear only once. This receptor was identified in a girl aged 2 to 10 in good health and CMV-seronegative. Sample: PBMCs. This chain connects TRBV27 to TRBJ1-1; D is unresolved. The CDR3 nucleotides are TGTGCCAGCAGTTTCGTAGTCCATGGGAGTCAGAACACTGAAGCTTTCTTT. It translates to CASSFVVHGSQNTEAFF.